This record looks at one TCR beta chain sequence and its context. Its cognate antigen is unknown. One end of the junction varies from germline; a read error may be responsible. The data are from a study of T cells in Graves' hyperthyroidism and ophthalmopathy. Study conclusions and caveats: Ophthalmopathy was identified by the model a median about 6 months ahead of onset. Ophthalmopathy was separated from stable hyperthyroidism by a 13 V-J model.

Amplified regions were TCR beta CDR3 sequences from RNA transcripts. TCR CDR3 regions were first amplified by RT-PCR with HTBI primers. One entry per CDR3 protein, called by TCRdb with MiXCR from the multiplex PCR reads. Of 480,000 or so distinct CDR3 sequences detected, about 46% appear once; the ten largest clones hold about two fifths. Patients showing uncontrolled infection, other autoimmune disease, pregnancy or lactation were ineligible. Diagnoses were established using clinical symptoms, serum thyroxine and TRAb, thyroid ultrasound and orbital computed tomography. Germline V gives CDR1 MGHRA, CDR2 YSYEKL. The CDR3 is 18 amino acids.

The genes are TRBV4-1 and TRBJ2-7, with 13 bases lining up with TRBD2. Sequenced material: peripheral blood or thyroid tissue (not recorded which). This clonotype was obtained from an adult woman with Graves' disease, either hyperthyroidism or ophthalmopathy (not recorded which). The CDR3 here is CASSQEPPGLAGTGELYF. CDR3 nucleotide sequence: TGCGCCAGCAGCCAAGAGCCGCCGGGACTAGCGGGGACCGGGGAGCTGTACTTC.